This TCR beta chain comes out of a study of blood T cell repertoires in COVID-19. Study context: Acute and convalescent COVID-19 specimens originated in the United States, Italy and Spain. In each case, the material was cDNA or gDNA derived from T cells, B-cell-depleted T cells, or PBMCs.

The CDR3 has 11 amino acids. Trimming took off 1 base at V and 9 bases at J, with 5 bases between the two ends. Germline V CDR1 and CDR2: SGHRS, YFSETQ. Seattle's cohort entered during active infection and was followed longitudinally. Original data processing: Researchers report that nucleated cell counts were estimated from reference gene primer amplification. Sequencing was performed with immunoSEQ multiplex PCR; in TCRdb, only in-frame clones are kept and a portion is missing. V, J and clone size are those of that table, while D and trimming were read from the DNA. The repertoire has about 160,000 clones, approximately 80% of them found once; the top ten carry 6.5% to 9%.

Sequencing used peripheral blood. The clonotype comes from a woman aged 40 to 55 with COVID-19, enrolled during active disease. The chain couples TRBV5-1 to TRBJ2-1; D is unclear. CDR3 DNA sequence: TGCGCCAGCAGCTTGTACGGTGAGCAGTTCTTC. Protein sequence: CASSLYGEQFF. Filled out from reference TRBV5-1 and TRBJ2-1, the complete variable domain reads KAGVTQTPRYLIKTRGQQVTLSCSPISGHRSVSWYQQTPGQGLQFLFEYFSETQRNKGNFPGRFSGRQFSNSRSEMNVSTLELGDSALYLCASSLYGEQFFGPGTRLTVL.